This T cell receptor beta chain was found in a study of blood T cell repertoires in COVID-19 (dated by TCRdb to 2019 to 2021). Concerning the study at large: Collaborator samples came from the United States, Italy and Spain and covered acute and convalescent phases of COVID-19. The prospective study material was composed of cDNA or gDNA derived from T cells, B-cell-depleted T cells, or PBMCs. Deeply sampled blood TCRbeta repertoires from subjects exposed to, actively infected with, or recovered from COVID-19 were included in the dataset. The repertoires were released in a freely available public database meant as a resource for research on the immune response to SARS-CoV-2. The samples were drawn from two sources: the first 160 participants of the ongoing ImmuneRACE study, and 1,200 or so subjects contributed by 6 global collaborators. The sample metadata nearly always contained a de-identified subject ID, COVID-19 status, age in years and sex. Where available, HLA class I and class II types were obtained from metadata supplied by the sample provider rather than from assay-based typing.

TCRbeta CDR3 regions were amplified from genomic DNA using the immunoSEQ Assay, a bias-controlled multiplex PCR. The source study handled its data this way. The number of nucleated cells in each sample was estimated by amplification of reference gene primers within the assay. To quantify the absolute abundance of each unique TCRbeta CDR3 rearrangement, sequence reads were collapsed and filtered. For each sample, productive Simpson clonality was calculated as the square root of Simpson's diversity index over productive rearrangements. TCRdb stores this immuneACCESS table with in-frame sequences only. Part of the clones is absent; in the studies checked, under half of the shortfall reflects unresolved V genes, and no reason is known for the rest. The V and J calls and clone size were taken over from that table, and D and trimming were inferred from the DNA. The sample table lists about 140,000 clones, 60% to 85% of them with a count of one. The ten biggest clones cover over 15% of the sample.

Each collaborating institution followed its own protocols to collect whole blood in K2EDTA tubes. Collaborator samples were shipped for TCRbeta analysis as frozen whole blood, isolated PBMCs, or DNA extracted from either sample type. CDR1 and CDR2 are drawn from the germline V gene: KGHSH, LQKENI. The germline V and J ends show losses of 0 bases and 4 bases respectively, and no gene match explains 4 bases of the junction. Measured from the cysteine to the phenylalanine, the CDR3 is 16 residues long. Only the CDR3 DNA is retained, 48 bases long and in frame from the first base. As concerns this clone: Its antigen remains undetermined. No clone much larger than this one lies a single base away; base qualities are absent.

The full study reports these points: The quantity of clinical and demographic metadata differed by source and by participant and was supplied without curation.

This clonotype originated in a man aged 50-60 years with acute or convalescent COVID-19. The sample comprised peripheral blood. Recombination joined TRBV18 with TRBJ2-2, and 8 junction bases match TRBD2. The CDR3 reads CASSPPSGGSTGELFF. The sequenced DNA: TGTGCCAGCTCACCACCGAGCGGGGGCAGCACCGGGGAGCTGTTTTTT. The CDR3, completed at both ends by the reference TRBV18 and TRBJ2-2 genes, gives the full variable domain NAGVMQNPRHLVRRRGQEARLRCSPMKGHSHVYWYRQLPEEGLKFMVYLQKENIIDESGMPKERFSAEFPKEGPSILRIQQVVRGDSAAYFCASSPPSGGSTGELFFGEGSRLTVL.